What follows are 29 T cell receptor beta chains derived from one specimen sequenced in a study of blood T cell repertoires in COVID-19. Measured with immunoSEQ multiplex PCR; TCRdb has only the in-frame clones, and not every one. The table includes under 200,000 clones, around nine tenths detected once. Material: peripheral blood. The receptors originated from a woman over 75 with COVID-19, enrolled during active disease.

This clone was observed once. The chain has TRBV4-2 and TRBJ1-2, with a weak D call TRBD1 (5 bases). The germline gives CDR1 LGHNA, CDR2 YNFKEQ. V was pared by 1 base and J by 4 bases, with 16 bases between. This CDR3 has 16 residues. The CDR3 protein is CASSQVRTRDFYGYTF. CDR3 DNA sequence: TGTGCCAGCAGCCAAGTGCGGACACGAGACTTCTATGGCTACACCTTC.

V and J are TRBV18 and TRBJ2-2; 7 nucleotides match TRBD1. This CDR3 is built from 17 residues. CDR1 and CDR2 (germline): KGHSH, LQKENI. Trimming cost V 1 base and J 1 base; bases outside gene matches: 6. CDR3 in amino acids: CASSPLVGQLNTGELFF. In DNA form, the CDR3 reads TGTGCCAGCTCACCACTAGTGGGACAGCTGAACACCGGGGAGCTGTTTTTT.

This chain links TRBV7-2 with TRBJ1-2, with a weak D call TRBD1 (6 bases). This CDR3 contains 15 residues. The V gene's germline CDR1 is SGHTA and CDR2 FQGNSA. V was clipped by 5 bases and J by 4 bases, with 17 bases between them. The CDR3 DNA reads TGTGCCAGCAGCCCACAGAGGGGAGGGGGCTATGGCTACACCTTC. It yields the protein CASSPQRGGGYGYTF.

V and J are TRBV9 and TRBJ2-2; D not resolved. Germline V CDR1 and CDR2: SGDLS, YYNGEE. V lost 2 bases to trimming and J lost 0 bases, with 5 bases between them. The CDR3 length is 14 residues. The CDR3 is CASSVGANTGELFF. CDR3 in DNA: TGTGCCAGCAGCGTCGGAGCGAACACCGGGGAGCTGTTTTTT.

This rearrangement joins TRBV4-3 to TRBJ2-1; 8 bases are a match to TRBD2. CDR3 size: 15 residues. Germline CDR1 LGHNA, CDR2 YSLEER. The V gene end was trimmed by 1 base and the J gene end by 11 bases; junction bases not matched to a gene: 10. The CDR3: CASSQGLALGVKQFF. CDR3 bases: TGCGCCAGCAGCCAAGGACTAGCGCTTGGGGTAAAGCAGTTCTTC.

This clone came up once. J is TRBJ1-2 and V is TRBV3-1 (or the pseudogene TRBV3-2), with D maybe TRBD1 (5 bases). V lost 0 bases to trimming and J lost 8 bases, with 13 bases between them. Germline loops: CDR1 LGHDT, CDR2 YNNKEL (reference sequence). The CDR3 has 14 amino acids. In DNA form, the CDR3 reads TGTGCCAGCAGCCAAGATCGGCAGGGTCGGGGCTACACCTTC. Its translation: CASSQDRQGRGYTF.

The chain couples TRBV3-1 (or the pseudogene TRBV3-2) to TRBJ2-7; 7 bases align to TRBD2. The length of the CDR3 is 17 residues. Trimming cost V 8 bases and J 6 bases; bases outside gene matches: 22. CDR1 and CDR2 (germline): LGHDT, YNNKEL (reference sequence). CDR3 coding DNA: TGTGCCAGCGCACCCCATGTCCGTGGCGGGAGTATCGGCGAGCAGTACTTC. It is translated as CASAPHVRGGSIGEQYF.

The V call is TRBV29-1, the J call TRBJ1-4, with unresolved D. V lost 4 bases and J lost 6, with 12 bases in between. The CDR3 covers 13 residues. CDR1 is SQVTM and CDR2 is ANQGSEA in the germline V gene. DNA for the CDR3: TGCAGCGTTGTAGCGGTGAAAGATGAAAAACTGTTTTTT. It codes for CSVVAVKDEKLFF.

This rearrangement joins TRBV2 to TRBJ2-1; TRBD2 matches 10 bases. CDR3 size: 14 residues. CDR1 and CDR2 from the germline V gene are SNHLY and FYNNEI. The ends lost 3 bases at V and 6 bases at J; junction bases unmatched: 2. The CDR3 region is CASSEASGSNEQFF. The DNA for the CDR3 is TGTGCCAGCAGTGAGGCTAGCGGGAGCAATGAGCAGTTCTTC.

V gene TRBV5-4 combines with J gene TRBJ2-2; weak D call: TRBD1 (6 bases). The germline V gene has CDR1 SGHNT and CDR2 YYREEE (reference sequence). Trimming removed 4 bases at V and 4 bases at J, with 17 bases between. The CDR3 has 16 residues. This CDR3 is CASSRVEDRFTGELFF. CDR3 nucleotide sequence: TGTGCCAGCAGCAGGGTGGAAGACAGGTTCACCGGGGAGCTGTTTTTT. Drawing the rest from reference TRBV5-4 and TRBJ2-2, the complete variable domain is ETGVTQSPTHLIKTRGQQVTLRCSSQSGHNTVSWYQQALGQGPQFIFQYYREEENGRGNFPPRFSGLQFPNYSSELNVNALELDDSALYLCASSRVEDRFTGELFFGEGSRLTVL.

V is TRBV19 and J is TRBJ1-5; TRBD1 agrees at 7 bases. The CDR3 totals 13 residues. V trimming: 3 bases; J trimming: 6 bases; junction bases outside the gene matches: 2. The germline gives CDR1 LNHDA, CDR2 SQIVND (reference sequence). DNA of the CDR3: TGTGCCAGTAGTATCGACAGGGTTCAGCCCCAGCATTTT. Translating gives CASSIDRVQPQHF.

The CDR3 spells CAISESGLAETSSYNEQFF. In nucleotides, the CDR3 is TGTGCCATCAGTGAGTCTGGCCTAGCGGAGACCAGCTCCTACAATGAGCAGTTCTTC. J is TRBJ2-1 and V is TRBV10-3; TRBD2 agrees at 7 bases. The germline V gene encodes CDR1 ENHRY and CDR2 SYGVKD. Unmatched junction bases numbered 11, after V lost 0 bases and J lost 0 bases. The CDR3 loop spans 19 amino acids.

This rearrangement joins TRBV28 to TRBJ1-5; 8 bases are a match to TRBD1. The CDR3 length is 16 residues. The V gene end was trimmed by 6 bases and the J gene end by 2 bases; junction bases not matched to a gene: 9. Germline loops: CDR1 MDHEN, CDR2 SYDVKM. CDR3 coding DNA: TGTGCCAGCAGCCCAAGACAGGGGTCGGGCAATCAGCCCCAGCATTTT. Encoded protein: CASSPRQGSGNQPQHF. Based on the CDR3 plus reference TRBV28 and TRBJ1-5, the full variable domain is DVKVTQSSRYLVKRTGEKVFLECVQDMDHENMFWYRQDPGLGLRLIYFSYDVKMKEKGDIPEGYSVSREKKERFSLILESASTNQTSMYLCASSPRQGSGNQPQHFGDGTRLSIL.

The genes are TRBV28 and TRBJ2-1; the match to TRBD1 covers 7 bases. The CDR3 extends over 18 amino acids. The J segment lost 9 bases and the V segment lost 1 base, leaving 18 bases of the junction unmatched. The germline CDR1 and CDR2 sequences are MDHEN and SYDVKM. CDR3 bases: TGTGCCAGCAGTTTATTCGGAAAAGGGCAATCTAGGGGGCGTGAGCAGTTCTTC. Its protein is CASSLFGKGQSRGREQFF.

This chain joins TRBV7-2 and TRBJ2-3, with a possible D match to TRBD2 (6 bases). V was shortened by 3 bases and J by 4 bases, with 8 bases between the two germline ends. The CDR3 length is 13 residues. Germline loops: CDR1 SGHTA, CDR2 FQGNSA. The CDR3 DNA follows: TGTGCCAGCAGCTTCCGGGAGTCAGATACGCAGTATTTT. Encoded protein: CASSFRESDTQYF.

This clone was observed a few times. The chain joins TRBV6-1 to TRBJ2-7; 9 bases fit TRBD2. Germline assignment: CDR1 MNHNS and CDR2 SASEGT. Trimming took 2 bases from V and 8 from J; bases not matched to a gene: 13. This CDR3 is 16 amino acids long. As DNA, the CDR3 is TGTGCCAGCAGTGAATACACCCTAGCGGGACAAGCACAGCAGTACTTC. It codes for CASSEYTLAGQAQQYF.

In its sample, this clone was seen once. The chain carries TRBV7-3 and TRBJ2-3; possibly TRBD2 for D (6 bases). In germline, CDR1 is SGHTA, CDR2 FQGTGA. Trimming left V 5 bases short and J 3 bases short, with 9 bases between. The CDR3 is 13 amino acids. The CDR3 spells CASSPSGTDTQYF. CDR3 nucleotides: TGTGCCAGCAGCCCGAGCGGGACAGATACGCAGTATTTT.

The chain couples TRBV7-9 to TRBJ2-7, with D tentatively TRBD1 (5 bases). V was clipped by 1 base and J by 6 bases, with 13 bases between them. This CDR3 comprises 14 residues. Germline V lookup: CDR1 SEHNR, CDR2 FQNEAQ (reference sequence). The CDR3 loop is CASSLVSGIGEQYF. Here the CDR3 DNA reads TGTGCCAGCAGCTTAGTATCAGGGATCGGCGAGCAGTACTTC.

This clone has only a few counts. The chain recombines TRBV2 with TRBJ1-1; 7 bases agree with TRBD1. This CDR3 has 12 residues. The ends lost 7 bases at V and 6 bases at J; junction bases unmatched: 5. CDR1 is SNHLY, CDR2 FYNNEI, per germline. The chain's CDR3 is CASKKTGAEAFF. CDR3 coding DNA: TGTGCCAGCAAAAAAACAGGGGCTGAAGCTTTCTTT. Combining the CDR3 with reference TRBV2 and TRBJ1-1 gives the whole variable domain EPEVTQTPSHQVTQMGQEVILRCVPISNHLYFYWYRQILGQKVEFLVSFYNNEISEKSEIFDDQFSVERPDGSNFTLKIRSTKLEDSAMYFCASKKTGAEAFFGQGTRLTVV.

This chain uses TRBV24-1 with TRBJ1-2; 8 nucleotides match TRBD1. Unmatched junction bases numbered 8, after V lost 4 bases and J lost 5 bases. Germline-derived CDR1 and CDR2 are KGHDR and SFDVKD. The CDR3 spans 15 residues. This CDR3 reads CATSDPRTGIYGYTF. The CDR3 bases are TGTGCCACCAGTGACCCTAGGACAGGGATATATGGCTACACCTTC.

The V and J genes are TRBV2 and TRBJ2-5, with 9 nucleotides matching TRBD1. CDR3 length equals 13 residues. The V and J ends lost 7 bases and 6 bases, in that order; junction bases with no gene match: 6. CDR1 and CDR2 (germline): SNHLY, FYNNEI. CDR3 sequence: CASMADRGKTQYF. The DNA of the CDR3 is TGTGCCAGCATGGCGGACAGGGGCAAGACCCAGTACTTC.

The CDR3 sequence: CASSSGQGPSTDTQYF. The CDR3 region has the DNA TGCGCCAGCAGCTCCGGACAGGGGCCTAGCACAGATACGCAGTATTTT. The J gene is TRBJ2-3, the V gene TRBV5-1, with 9 bases aligning to TRBD1. The CDR3 sequence is 16 residues long. Looked up from germline, CDR1 is SGHRS and CDR2 is YFSETQ. V gave up 3 bases and J gave up 0 bases; unmatched junction bases: 5.

This clone has ten or more counts. The CDR3 coding sequence is TGTGCCAGCAAAGGGGATGGGGAGCTGTTTTTT. Encoded protein: CASKGDGELFF. This sequence joins TRBV2 and TRBJ2-2; the D gene is possibly TRBD1 (5 bases). The CDR3 runs to 11 residues. Trimming took off 7 bases at V and 8 bases at J, with 8 bases between the two ends. CDR1 and CDR2 (germline): SNHLY, FYNNEI.

V and J are TRBV5-6 and TRBJ1-4, with D tentatively TRBD1 (5 bases). The CDR3 has 14 residues. V was clipped by 0 bases and J by 5 bases, with 8 bases between them. Germline lookup yields CDR1 SGHDT and CDR2 YYEEEE. CDR3 DNA sequence: TGTGCCAGCAGCTTGGGACAGATGAATGAAAAACTGTTTTTT. It specifies CASSLGQMNEKLFF.

The chain links TRBV6-2 or TRBV6-3 to TRBJ1-2, with a possible D match to TRBD1 (5 bases). CDR1 is MNHEY, CDR2 SVGEGT, per germline. This CDR3 contains 13 residues. V was pared by 3 bases and J by 6 bases, with 11 bases between. The CDR3 region has the DNA TGTGCCAGCAGTTATTCAGGGAGGGATGGCTACACCTTC. This codes for CASSYSGRDGYTF.

This chain joins TRBV28 and TRBJ1-4; D remains unclear. Germline values: CDR1 MDHEN, CDR2 SYDVKM. The CDR3 covers 15 residues. Trimming removed 2 bases at V and 7 bases at J, with 14 bases between. The CDR3 protein is CASSLTGVSGEKLFF. The CDR3 DNA follows: TGTGCCAGCAGTTTAACGGGTGTAAGCGGTGAAAAACTGTTTTTT.

V usage is TRBV7-9 and J usage is TRBJ1-1; unclear D gene. Trimming took 2 bases from V and 4 from J, leaving 14 bases between them. The CDR3 is 15 amino acids. CDR1 and CDR2 from the germline V gene are SEHNR and FQNEAQ (reference sequence). The DNA for the CDR3 is TGTGCCAGCAGCTTAACTAGTGGTCTGGGCACTGAAGCTTTCTTT. This codes for CASSLTSGLGTEAFF.

The CDR3 loop reads CASTKVAGNLAGELFF. The CDR3 coding sequence is TGTGCCAGTACTAAGGTAGCGGGAAATCTGGCCGGGGAGCTGTTTTTT. The chain uses TRBV19 and TRBJ2-2; 8 bases are shared with TRBD2. J gave up 6 bases and V 7 bases, and 13 bases lay outside the gene matches. Germline loops: CDR1 LNHDA, CDR2 SQIVND (reference sequence). This CDR3 spans 16 amino acids.

The V and J genes are TRBV7-9 and TRBJ2-3, with TRBD2 matching over 8 bases. Germline CDR1 and CDR2: SEHNR and FQNEAQ (reference sequence). Trimming removed 2 bases from V and 5 bases from J; junction bases left unmatched: 3. The CDR3 length is 14 residues. CDR3 bases: TGTGCCAGCAGCTTAACTAGCGGTGGAGATACGCAGTATTTT. Translation gives CASSLTSGGDTQYF.